This TCR beta chain came from a study of T cells in Graves' hyperthyroidism and ophthalmopathy. Across the study: Peripheral blood was collected at initial diagnosis, before any treatment. Findings and limits, study-wide: Blood also held most thyroid clonotypes expanded beyond 0.001.

CDR1 is SNHLY and CDR2 is FYNNEI in the germline V gene. This CDR3 is built from 14 residues. V lost 6 bases to trimming and J lost 6 bases; unmatched junction nucleotides: 6. TCR beta CDR3 region amplification was performed from RNA transcripts. Primed by the HTBI set, a first-round RT-PCR was run on the TCR CDR3. TCRdb reprocessed the multiplex PCR reads via MiXCR and lists one record per CDR3 protein. The sample contains under 400,000 distinct CDR3 sequences, 15% to 20% of which appear only once. Clinicians diagnosed patients from clinical symptoms, serum thyroxine and TRAb, thyroid ultrasound and orbital computed tomography. Extraction of PBMCs used under 13 ml of fresh peripheral blood. This clonotype was counted a few times. The antigen is not known.

The receptor was isolated from a woman aged 45-59 years with Graves' hyperthyroidism. The chain has TRBV2 and TRBJ2-2; TRBD2 matches at 8 bases. Material for sequencing was blood. CDR3 sequence reads: CASRGAGVAGELFF. The CDR3 region has the DNA TGTGCCAGCAGAGGAGCGGGAGTAGCCGGGGAGCTGTTTTTT.